This TCR beta chain comes out of a study of CD8+CD57+ T cells in acquired aplastic anemia. Across the whole study: Recorded DNA amounts for sorted CD4+ and CD8+ cells had an average of approximately 3 ug.

Trimming shortened V by 2 bases and J by 5 bases, and 11 bases separated the two germline ends. The CDR3 loop spans 14 amino acids. The germline V gene has CDR1 SGHRS and CDR2 YFSETQ. Genomic DNA acted as the template from which TCR beta VDJ combination and CDR3 sequence profiling were carried out. One entry per CDR3 protein, called by TCRdb with MiXCR from the reads. The table shows approximately 98,000 distinct CDR3 sequences, with roughly two thirds occurring only once. About this clonotype itself: Its antigen is not identified.

The sequenced patients had an expansion of CD8+CD57+ cells seen by flow cytometry. Whole-study results and caveats: Patients and controls were not found to differ significantly in CD8+ Simpson's diversity.

Sample: sorted CD4+, CD8+, or CD8+CD57+ T cells (not recorded which) from PBMCs. This receptor was taken from a human donor with aplastic anemia. J is TRBJ2-1 and V is TRBV5-1; maybe TRBD1 (6 bases). The CDR3 DNA reads as TGCGCCAGCAGCTTAGGACAGCCTGACAATGAGCAGTTCTTC. This translates into CASSLGQPDNEQFF.